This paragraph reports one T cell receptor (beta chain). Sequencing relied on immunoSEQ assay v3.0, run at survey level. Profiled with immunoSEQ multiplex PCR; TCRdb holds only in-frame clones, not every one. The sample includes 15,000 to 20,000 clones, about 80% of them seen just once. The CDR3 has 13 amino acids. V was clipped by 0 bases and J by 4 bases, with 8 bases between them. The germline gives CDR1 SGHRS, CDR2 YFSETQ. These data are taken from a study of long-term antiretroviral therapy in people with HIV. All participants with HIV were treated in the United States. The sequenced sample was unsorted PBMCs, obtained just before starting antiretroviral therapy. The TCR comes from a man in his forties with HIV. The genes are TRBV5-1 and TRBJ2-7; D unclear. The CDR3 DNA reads TGCGCCAGCAGCTTGGAGGCGGCGTACGAGCAGTACTTC. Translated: CASSLEAAYEQYF.